This TCR beta chain was documented in a study of cytomegalovirus exposure and HLA in healthy donors. Germline V gene data show CDR1 as MGHRA and CDR2 as YSYEKL. V was pared by 2 bases and J by 2 bases, with 15 bases between. The CDR3 contains 16 residues. The study ran its PCR with 60 Vbeta and 13 Jbeta primers. TCRdb's copy holds only in-frame clones and misses some; the assay was immunoSEQ multiplex PCR. This table has around 130,000 clones, 65% to 80% appearing once. This sequence originates from a woman aged 18-29 years in good health and CMV-seronegative. The chain recombines TRBV4-1 with TRBJ1-2; D perhaps matches TRBD1 (5 bases). Sequencing was performed on PBMCs. The CDR3 sequence: CASSQSGGTGNYGYTF. Written as DNA, the CDR3 is TGCGCCAGCAGCCAAAGTGGGGGGACGGGGAACTATGGCTACACCTTC.